What follows is one TCR beta chain and its context. The antigen remains undetermined. The data were taken from a study of cytomegalovirus exposure and HLA in healthy donors. Overall study results and limits: A later analysis linked a missense variant in DCLRE1C to the trimming of TCR beta V and J genes.

The PCR made use of 60 Vbeta and 13 Jbeta primers. The assay was immunoSEQ multiplex PCR, and TCRdb's table has in-frame clones only and misses some. The table has roughly 100,000 clones, around 75% seen once. V dropped 2 bases and J dropped 6 bases, with 12 bases sitting between them. This CDR3 is 13 amino acids long. Germline V gene data show CDR1 as SGHKS and CDR2 as YYEKEE (reference sequence). This TCR came from a man in his forties in good health and CMV-seronegative. The specimen was PBMCs. The V call is TRBV5-5, the J call TRBJ2-7, with D possibly TRBD1 on 5 matching bases. The CDR3 region has the DNA TGTGCCAGCAGCTTCTCAGGGCAAGGCGAGCAGTACTTC. It specifies CASSFSGQGEQYF. The full variable domain, with the rest looked up from reference TRBV5-5 and TRBJ2-7, is DAGVTQSPTHLIKTRGQQVTLRCSPISGHKSVSWYQQVLGQGPQFIFQYYEKEERGRGNFPDRFSARQFPNYSSELNVNALLLGDSALYLCASSFSGQGEQYFGPGTRLTVT.